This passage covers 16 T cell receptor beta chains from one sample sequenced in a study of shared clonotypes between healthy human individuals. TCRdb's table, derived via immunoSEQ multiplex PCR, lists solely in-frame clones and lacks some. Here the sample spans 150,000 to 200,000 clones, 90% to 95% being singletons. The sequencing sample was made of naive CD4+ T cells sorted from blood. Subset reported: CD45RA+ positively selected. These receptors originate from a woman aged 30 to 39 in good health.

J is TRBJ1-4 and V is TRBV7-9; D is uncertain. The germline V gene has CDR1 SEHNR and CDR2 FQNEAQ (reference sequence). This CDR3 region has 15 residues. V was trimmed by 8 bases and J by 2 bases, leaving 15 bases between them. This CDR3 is CASQREQGTNEKLFF. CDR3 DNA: TGTGCCAGCCAGAGGGAGCAAGGGACTAATGAAAAACTGTTTTTT.

The DNA for the CDR3 is TGTGCCAGCAGTTTGGACAGGGCCTACGAGCAGTACTTC. It yields the protein CASSLDRAYEQYF. The genes are TRBV7-9 and TRBJ2-7; 8 nucleotides match TRBD1. Per the germline V gene, CDR1 is SEHNR and CDR2 is FQNEAQ (reference sequence). This CDR3 has 13 amino acids. Trimming took 6 bases from V and 2 from J; bases not matched to a gene: 3.

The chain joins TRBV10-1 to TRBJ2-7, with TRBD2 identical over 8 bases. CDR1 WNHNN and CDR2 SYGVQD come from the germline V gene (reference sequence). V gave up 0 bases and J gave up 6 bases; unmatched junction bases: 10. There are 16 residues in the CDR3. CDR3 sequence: CASSESSFAGGGEQYF. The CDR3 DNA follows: TGCGCCAGCAGTGAGTCGAGTTTCGCGGGAGGTGGCGAGCAGTACTTC.

CDR3 nucleotide sequence: TGTGCCACCAGCAGAGCCGGGACAAGGTCTGGAAACACCATATATTTT. This translates into CATSRAGTRSGNTIYF. V usage is TRBV15 and J usage is TRBJ1-3, with D tentatively TRBD1 (6 bases). Trimming took off 1 base at V and 1 base at J, with 11 bases between the two ends. The CDR3 covers 16 residues. Germline V gives CDR1 LNHNV, CDR2 YYDKDF (reference sequence).

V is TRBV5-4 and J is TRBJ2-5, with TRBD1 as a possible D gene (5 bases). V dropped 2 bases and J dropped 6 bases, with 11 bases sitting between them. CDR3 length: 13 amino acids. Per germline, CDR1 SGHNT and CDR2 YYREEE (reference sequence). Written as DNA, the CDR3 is TGTGCCAGCAGCTTCCCAGGGTCCAAGACCCAGTACTTC. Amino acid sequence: CASSFPGSKTQYF.

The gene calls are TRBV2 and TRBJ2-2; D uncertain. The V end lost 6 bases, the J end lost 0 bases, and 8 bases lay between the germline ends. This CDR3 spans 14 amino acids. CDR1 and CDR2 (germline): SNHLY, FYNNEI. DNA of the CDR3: TGTGCCAGCAGCCGAGACCCGAACACCGGGGAGCTGTTTTTT. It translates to CASSRDPNTGELFF.

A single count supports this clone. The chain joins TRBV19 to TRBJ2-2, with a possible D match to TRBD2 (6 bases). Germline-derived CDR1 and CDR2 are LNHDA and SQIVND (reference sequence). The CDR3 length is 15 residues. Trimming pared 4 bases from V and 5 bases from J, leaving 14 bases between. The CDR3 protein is CASSTGVKATGELFF. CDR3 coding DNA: TGTGCCAGTAGTACGGGGGTTAAGGCGACCGGGGAGCTGTTTTTT.

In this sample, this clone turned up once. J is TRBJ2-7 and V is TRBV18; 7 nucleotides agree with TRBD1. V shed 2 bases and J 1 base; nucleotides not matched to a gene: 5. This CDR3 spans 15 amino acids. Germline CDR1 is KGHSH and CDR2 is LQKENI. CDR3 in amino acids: CASSPTGQSSYEQYF. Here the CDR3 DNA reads TGTGCCAGCTCACCAACGGGACAGAGTTCCTACGAGCAGTACTTC. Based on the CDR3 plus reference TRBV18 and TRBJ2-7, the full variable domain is NAGVMQNPRHLVRRRGQEARLRCSPMKGHSHVYWYRQLPEEGLKFMVYLQKENIIDESGMPKERFSAEFPKEGPSILRIQQVVRGDSAAYFCASSPTGQSSYEQYFGPGTRLTVT.

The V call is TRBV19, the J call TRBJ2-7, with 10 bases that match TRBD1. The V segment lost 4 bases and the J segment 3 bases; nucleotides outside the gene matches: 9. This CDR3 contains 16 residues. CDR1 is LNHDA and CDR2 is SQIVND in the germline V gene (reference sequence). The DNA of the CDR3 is TGTGCCAGTAGTACTTTACCGGGACAGGGGAACTACGAGCAGTACTTC. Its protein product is CASSTLPGQGNYEQYF.

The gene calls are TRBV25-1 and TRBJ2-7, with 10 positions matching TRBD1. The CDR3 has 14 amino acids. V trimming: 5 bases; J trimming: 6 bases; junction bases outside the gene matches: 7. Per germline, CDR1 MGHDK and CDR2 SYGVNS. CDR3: CASSPDRGGAEQYF. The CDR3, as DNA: TGTGCCAGCAGTCCGGACAGGGGGGGTGCCGAGCAGTACTTC.

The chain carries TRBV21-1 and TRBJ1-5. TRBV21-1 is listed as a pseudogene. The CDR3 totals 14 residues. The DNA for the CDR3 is TGTGCCAGCAGCAAAATGGGAAGGGCGCAGCCCCAGCATTTT. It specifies CASSKMGRAQPQHF.

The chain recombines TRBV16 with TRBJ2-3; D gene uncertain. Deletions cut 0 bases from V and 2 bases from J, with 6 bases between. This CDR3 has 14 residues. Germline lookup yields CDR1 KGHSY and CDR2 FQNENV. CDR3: CASSQSIVTDTQYF. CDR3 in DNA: TGTGCCAGCAGCCAATCGATTGTCACAGATACGCAGTATTTT.

CDR3: CASSVERTSGRVSTDTQYF. CDR3 DNA: TGTGCCAGCAGCGTAGAGAGAACTAGCGGGAGGGTAAGCACAGATACGCAGTATTTT. The chain joins TRBV9 to TRBJ2-3, with 13 bases fitting TRBD2. V lost 0 bases, J lost 0 bases, and 7 bases stayed unmatched. This CDR3 has 19 amino acids. Germline CDR1 reads SGDLS; CDR2 reads YYNGEE.

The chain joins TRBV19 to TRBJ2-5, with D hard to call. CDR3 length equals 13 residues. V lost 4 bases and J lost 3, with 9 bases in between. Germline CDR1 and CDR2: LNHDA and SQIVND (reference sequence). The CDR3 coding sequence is TGTGCCAGTAGTAACATCTATAAAGAGACCCAGTACTTC. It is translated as CASSNIYKETQYF.

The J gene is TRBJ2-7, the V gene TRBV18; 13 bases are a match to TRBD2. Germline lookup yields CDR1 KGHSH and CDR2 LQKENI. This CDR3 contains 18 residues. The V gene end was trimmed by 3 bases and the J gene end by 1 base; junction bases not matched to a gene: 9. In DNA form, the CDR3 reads TGTGCCAGCTCACCCGGGGGGACTAGCGGGGCAATATCCTACGAGCAGTACTTC. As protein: CASSPGGTSGAISYEQYF.

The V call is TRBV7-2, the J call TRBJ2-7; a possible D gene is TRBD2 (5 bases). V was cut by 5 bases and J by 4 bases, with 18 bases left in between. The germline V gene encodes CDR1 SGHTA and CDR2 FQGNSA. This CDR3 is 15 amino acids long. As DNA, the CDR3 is TGTGCCAGCAGCCCCACAGAAGAGCGGCTGTACGAGCAGTACTTC. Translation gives CASSPTEERLYEQYF.